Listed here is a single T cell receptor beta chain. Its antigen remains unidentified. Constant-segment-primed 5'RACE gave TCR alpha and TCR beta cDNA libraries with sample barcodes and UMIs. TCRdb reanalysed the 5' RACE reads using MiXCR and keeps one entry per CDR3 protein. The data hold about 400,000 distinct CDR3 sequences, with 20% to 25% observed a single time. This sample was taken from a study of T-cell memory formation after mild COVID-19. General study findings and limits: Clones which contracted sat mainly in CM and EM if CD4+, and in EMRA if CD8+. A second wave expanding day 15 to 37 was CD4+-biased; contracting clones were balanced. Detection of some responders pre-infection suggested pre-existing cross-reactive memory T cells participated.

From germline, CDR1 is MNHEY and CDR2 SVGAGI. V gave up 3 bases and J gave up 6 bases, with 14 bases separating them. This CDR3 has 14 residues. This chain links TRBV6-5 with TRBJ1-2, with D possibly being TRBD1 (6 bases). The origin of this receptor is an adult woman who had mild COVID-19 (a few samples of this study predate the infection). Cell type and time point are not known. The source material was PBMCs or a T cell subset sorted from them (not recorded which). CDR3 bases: TGTGCCAGCAGTTATTCTGGGGGCGCGAATGGCTACACCTTC. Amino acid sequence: CASSYSGGANGYTF.